Listed below are T cell receptor beta chains from one sample, sequenced in a study of blood T cell repertoires in COVID-19. Clones were read by immunoSEQ multiplex PCR, and TCRdb kept only the in-frame ones, dropping some. The sample yields approximately 140,000 clones, almost 90% seen once. The source material was peripheral blood. These receptors all come from a man aged 45 to 65 with active or convalescent COVID-19. The CDR3 runs from the conserved cysteine through the conserved F or W. Each record gives: clone size, J gene, CDR3 length, D gene, V gene, CDR3 DNA, CDR3 protein. D genes are given only for firm matches. Only part of the rows carry a size: once, few, many, or a class if the clone is expanded.

abundance: NA
j_gene: TRBJ2-2
len: 17
d_gene: TRBD1
v_gene: TRBV4-3
CDR3nt: TGCGCCAGCAGCCGTCAAAGGGCCAGGGGGCGGACCGGGGAGCTGTTTTTT
CDR3aa: CASSRQRARGRTGELFF

abundance: NA
j_gene: TRBJ2-7
len: 15
d_gene: NA
v_gene: TRBV6-5
CDR3nt: TGTGCCAGCAGTTACTCGAATTCTGCCCTAGGCGAGCAGTACTTC
CDR3aa: CASSYSNSALGEQYF

abundance: NA
j_gene: TRBJ2-5
len: 15
d_gene: TRBD2
v_gene: TRBV11-2
CDR3nt: TGTGCCAGCAGCCGCCTCGGGACTAGGGGTGAGACCCAGTACTTC
CDR3aa: CASSRLGTRGETQYF

abundance: NA
j_gene: TRBJ1-5
len: 14
d_gene: TRBD1
v_gene: TRBV24-1
CDR3nt: TGTGCCACCAGTGACGGGACAGGGGTTCAGCCCCAGCATTTT
CDR3aa: CATSDGTGVQPQHF

abundance: NA
j_gene: TRBJ2-7
len: 12
d_gene: NA
v_gene: TRBV12-3/TRBV12-4
CDR3nt: TGTGCCAGCAGCCGGACTGCTTACGAGCAGTACTTC
CDR3aa: CASSRTAYEQYF

abundance: NA
j_gene: TRBJ2-7
len: 12
d_gene: NA
v_gene: TRBV27
CDR3nt: TGTGCCAGCAGTAAACGGAGCGCCGAGCAGTACTTC
CDR3aa: CASSKRSAEQYF

abundance: NA
j_gene: TRBJ2-7
len: 12
d_gene: NA
v_gene: TRBV5-6
CDR3nt: TGTGCCAGCAGCTTGGCCACGGGGAATCAGTACTTC
CDR3aa: CASSLATGNQYF

abundance: NA
j_gene: TRBJ2-5
len: 16
d_gene: TRBD2
v_gene: TRBV5-1
CDR3nt: TGCGCCAGCAGCTCCCGGCATCTGGGGGGGGTCGAGACCCAGTACTTC
CDR3aa: CASSSRHLGGVETQYF

abundance: NA
j_gene: TRBJ2-5
len: 13
d_gene: NA
v_gene: TRBV18
CDR3nt: TGTGCCAGCTCCCATAGCAGAGAAGAGACCCAGTACTTC
CDR3aa: CASSHSREETQYF

abundance: NA
j_gene: TRBJ1-6
len: 13
d_gene: NA
v_gene: TRBV20-1
CDR3nt: TGCAGTGCTAGTGCAACTGAAAATTCACCCCTCCACTTT
CDR3aa: CSASATENSPLHF

abundance: once
j_gene: TRBJ1-6
len: 15
d_gene: NA
v_gene: TRBV19
CDR3nt: TGTGCCAGTAAGGTCCGCTGGGGCGGTAATTCACCCCTCCACTTT
CDR3aa: CASKVRWGGNSPLHF

abundance: NA
j_gene: TRBJ2-1
len: 15
d_gene: TRBD2
v_gene: TRBV11-2
CDR3nt: TGTGCCAGCAGAGGGAAGCCGGGACTAGGCAATGAGCAGTTCTTC
CDR3aa: CASRGKPGLGNEQFF

abundance: NA
j_gene: TRBJ2-3
len: 17
d_gene: NA
v_gene: TRBV4-1
CDR3nt: TGCGCCAGCAGCCAAACCTATCGACAGGTTATGGCAGATACGCAGTATTTT
CDR3aa: CASSQTYRQVMADTQYF

abundance: NA
j_gene: TRBJ2-7
len: 16
d_gene: TRBD2
v_gene: TRBV19
CDR3nt: TGTGCCAGTAGTATAGCTCCACTAGCGACCCCCTACGAGCAGTACTTC
CDR3aa: CASSIAPLATPYEQYF

abundance: NA
j_gene: TRBJ1-3
len: 17
d_gene: NA
v_gene: TRBV3-1/TRBV3-2
CDR3nt: TGTGCCAGCAGCAATACCGGGACACTAAGCTCTGGAAACACCATATATTTT
CDR3aa: CASSNTGTLSSGNTIYF

abundance: once
j_gene: TRBJ2-5
len: 14
d_gene: TRBD1
v_gene: TRBV5-1
CDR3nt: TGCGCCAGCAGCCACGGACAGGGGGCAGAGACCCAGTACTTC
CDR3aa: CASSHGQGAETQYF

abundance: NA
j_gene: TRBJ2-7
len: 15
d_gene: TRBD1
v_gene: TRBV24-1
CDR3nt: TGTGCCACCAGTGACCGTGACAGGGTCCGCGACGAGCAGTACTTC
CDR3aa: CATSDRDRVRDEQYF

abundance: NA
j_gene: TRBJ1-6
len: 16
d_gene: TRBD1
v_gene: TRBV14
CDR3nt: TGTGCCAGCAGCCATACCGGGACAGGGCATTCTTCACCCCTCCACTTT
CDR3aa: CASSHTGTGHSSPLHF

abundance: NA
j_gene: TRBJ2-2
len: 17
d_gene: TRBD2
v_gene: TRBV19
CDR3nt: TGTGCCAGTAGAACCCGTTTGAGCGGGAGTGGGACCGGGGAGCTGTTTTTT
CDR3aa: CASRTRLSGSGTGELFF

abundance: few
j_gene: TRBJ2-3
len: 14
d_gene: TRBD1
v_gene: TRBV7-3
CDR3nt: TGTGCCAGCAGCCGAGACAGGGGAGGAGATACGCAGTATTTT
CDR3aa: CASSRDRGGDTQYF

abundance: NA
j_gene: TRBJ1-6
len: 16
d_gene: NA
v_gene: TRBV7-8
CDR3nt: TGTGCCAGCAGCTTAGGTCACAGGGACGTCTTCACACCCCTCCACTTT
CDR3aa: CASSLGHRDVFTPLHF

abundance: few
j_gene: TRBJ1-1
len: 11
d_gene: TRBD1
v_gene: TRBV10-2
CDR3nt: TGCGCCAGCGGACAGGGCGCGGAAGCTTTCTTT
CDR3aa: CASGQGAEAFF

abundance: NA
j_gene: TRBJ2-7
len: 15
d_gene: TRBD2
v_gene: TRBV29-1
CDR3nt: TGCAGCGTTGAGGAGGGACTAGCGGATTCCTACGAGCAGTACTTC
CDR3aa: CSVEEGLADSYEQYF

abundance: NA
j_gene: TRBJ2-4
len: 12
d_gene: NA
v_gene: TRBV28
CDR3nt: TGTGCCAGCAGTTTTCGGGGGAGCATTCAGTACTTC
CDR3aa: CASSFRGSIQYF

abundance: NA
j_gene: TRBJ1-1
len: 13
d_gene: TRBD1
v_gene: TRBV5-1
CDR3nt: TGCGCCAGCAGCTTCGACAGGGCCACTGAAGCTTTCTTT
CDR3aa: CASSFDRATEAFF